The present entry profiles one TCR beta chain with its context. What antigen it recognizes has not been identified. Base qualities are not at hand, and no much larger clone is one base apart. This entry comes from a study of blood T cell repertoires in COVID-19 (dated by TCRdb to 2020 to 2022). Study-wide context: Samples covering the acute and convalescent phases of COVID-19 were provided by collaborators in the United States, Italy and Spain. HLA class I and class II types, where available, came from metadata supplied by the sample provider rather than from assay-based typing. A de-identified subject ID, COVID-19 status, age in years and sex were almost always included in the sample metadata. Subjects who had been exposed to COVID-19, were actively infected with it, or had recovered from it provided the deeply sampled blood TCRbeta repertoires that made up the dataset. A freely available public database, intended as a resource for researchers studying the immune response to SARS-CoV-2, is where the repertoires were released. The prospective study material was composed of cDNA or gDNA derived from T cells, B-cell-depleted T cells, or PBMCs. Samples were obtained from the ongoing ImmuneRACE study (first 160 participants) and from 1,254 subjects provided by 6 global collaborators.

Collaborating institutions collected whole blood in K2EDTA tubes following their own protocols. Collaborator samples were shipped for TCRbeta analysis as frozen whole blood, isolated PBMCs, or DNA extracted from either sample type. The immunoSEQ Assay, a bias-controlled multiplex PCR, was used to amplify TCRbeta CDR3 regions from genomic DNA. Per the original workflow: The number of nucleated cells in each sample was estimated from the amplification of reference gene primers within the assay. Sequence reads were collapsed and filtered to measure the absolute abundance of every unique TCRbeta CDR3 rearrangement. For each sample, productive Simpson clonality was calculated by taking the square root of Simpson's diversity index across productive rearrangements. Imported from immuneACCESS, the table was reduced by TCRdb to in-frame sequences with V and J called. These copies leave out some clones; in studies compared against another copy, an unresolved V gene accounts for under half, and the cause of the remainder is not known. V and J calls and clone size are as listed in that table; D and trimming were resolved from the DNA. Within this sample are roughly 53,000 clones, with 80% to 85% of them counted one time only. The ten biggest clones cover approximately 2.6% of the sample.

The paper's findings and limits, for the study overall: The amount of clinical and demographic metadata varied by source and participant and was provided uncurated.

This clonotype was sampled from a man between 50 and 59 years old with acute or convalescent COVID-19. Sequencing input: peripheral blood.

Here is the DNA: TGTGCCAGCAGTGCGGGACAGGGTGAAGATACGCAGTATTTT. This translates into CASSAGQGEDTQYF. The chain joins TRBV2 to TRBJ2-3, and TRBD1 aligns with 9 junction nucleotides. The CDR3 sequence holds 14 residues, the cysteine and phenylalanine included. Just the 42-base CDR3 DNA is kept, in frame starting at base 1. V ends up 4 bases short and J 5 bases short, with an unmatched junction base count of 4. CDR1 is given as SNHLY and CDR2 as FYNNEI, both from the germline V gene.